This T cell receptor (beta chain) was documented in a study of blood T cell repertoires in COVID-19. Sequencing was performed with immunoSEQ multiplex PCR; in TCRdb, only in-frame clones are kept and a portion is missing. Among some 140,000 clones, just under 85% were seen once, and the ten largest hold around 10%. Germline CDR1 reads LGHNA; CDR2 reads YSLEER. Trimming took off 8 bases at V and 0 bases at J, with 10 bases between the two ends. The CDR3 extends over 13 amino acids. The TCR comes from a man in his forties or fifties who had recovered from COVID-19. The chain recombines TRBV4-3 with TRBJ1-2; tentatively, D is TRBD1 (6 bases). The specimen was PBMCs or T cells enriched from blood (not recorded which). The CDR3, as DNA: TGCGCCAGCCGGGACATCGCTAACTATGGCTACACCTTC. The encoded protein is CASRDIANYGYTF.